This paragraph reports one T cell receptor beta chain. As yet, its antigen is unknown. Trimming took off 6 bases at V and 5 bases at J, with 13 bases between the two ends. CDR3 length: 13 residues. Germline lookup yields CDR1 MNHEY and CDR2 SVGAGI. This entry belongs to a study of OX40 agonist ivuxolimab in advanced cancers. Study-level findings and limits: CD4+ and CD8+ blood T cells expanded clonally by week 6 at 0.1 to 3.0 mg/kg.

Profiled with immunoSEQ multiplex PCR; TCRdb holds only in-frame clones, not every one. The sample contains some 97,000 clones, around 90% of which appear only once. The J gene is TRBJ2-5, the V gene TRBV6-5; the D gene is possibly TRBD1 (6 bases). The source of this sequence is an adult with an advanced solid tumor such as melanoma, head and neck, liver or kidney cancer. The sequenced sample was CD4+ or CD8+ T cells sorted from blood, obtained in a trial of the OX40 agonist ivuxolimab. The CDR3 DNA follows: TGTGCCAGCAGCCTCCAGGGGATGGAGACCCAGTACTTC. Amino acid sequence: CASSLQGMETQYF.